Following are 24 T cell receptor beta chains from one sample sequenced in a study of T cell repertoires in cytomegalovirus infection. TCRdb analysed the reads with MiXCR anew, one entry per CDR3 protein. This sample has more than 250,000 distinct CDR3 sequences, with 20% to 30% found just once. No antigen has been assigned to these receptors. The material sequenced was cultured PBMCs, taken from culture after CMV antigen stimulation. The receptors shown here come from a human donor in good health (CMV status not recorded). Some clones in this sample may be carry-over from other donors' samples.

The chain uses TRBV19 and TRBJ1-3; D unresolved. The germline V gene encodes CDR1 LNHDA and CDR2 SQIVND (reference sequence). Trimming left V 6 bases short and J 0 bases short, with 6 bases between. The CDR3 covers 13 residues. The CDR3, as DNA: TGTGCCAGTAGGACCAACTCTGGAAACACCATATATTTT. It codes for CASRTNSGNTIYF.

This clonotype was recorded only once. The V and J genes are TRBV20-1 and TRBJ1-2, with D hard to call. From germline, CDR1 is DFQATT and CDR2 SNEGSKA (reference sequence). The CDR3 loop spans 10 amino acids. V was clipped by 7 bases and J by 4 bases, with 7 bases between them. The CDR3 coding sequence is TGCAGTGTGCCAGTCTATGGCTACACCTTC. It codes for CSVPVYGYTF.

This chain joins TRBV10-3 and TRBJ1-5; D is uncertain. The V end was cut by 10 bases, the J end by 5 bases, with 18 bases between. This CDR3 spans 14 amino acids. The V gene's germline CDR1 is ENHRY and CDR2 SYGVKD. In nucleotides, the CDR3 is TGTGCCACCCACCCTTCCAAGGGCGATCAGCCCCAGCATTTT. Protein product: CATHPSKGDQPQHF.

This clonotype came up a few times. This chain uses TRBV28 with TRBJ2-3, with D hard to call. V dropped 8 bases and J dropped 2 bases, with 14 bases sitting between them. In germline, CDR1 is MDHEN, CDR2 SYDVKM. This CDR3 has 14 amino acids. The CDR3 here is CASEAAELTDTQYF. Here the CDR3 DNA reads TGTGCCAGCGAAGCCGCCGAACTCACAGATACGCAGTATTTT.

This chain joins TRBV7-2 and TRBJ1-1; unclear D gene. V shed 5 bases and J shed 0 bases, with 10 bases lying between them. The CDR3 extends over 14 amino acids. Germline V CDR1 and CDR2: SGHTA, FQGNSA. The CDR3, as DNA: TGTGCCAGCAGCCTGACTTCTATGAACACTGAAGCTTTCTTT. It specifies CASSLTSMNTEAFF.

V and J are TRBV27 and TRBJ2-1; 10 positions agree with TRBD2. CDR3 length: 18 amino acids. The trim removed 2 bases at V and 3 bases at J, leaving 10 bases unmatched. Per the germline V gene, CDR1 is MNHEY and CDR2 is SMNVEV (reference sequence). CDR3 amino acids: CASSLLTPSGSFYNEQFF. CDR3 DNA: TGTGCCAGCAGTTTACTCACTCCTAGCGGGAGCTTCTACAATGAGCAGTTCTTC.

The sample holds many counts of this clonotype. The chain combines TRBV7-6 with TRBJ2-1; 10 nucleotides align to TRBD2. Unmatched junction bases numbered 3, after V lost 1 base and J lost 3 bases. Germline V gene lookup returns CDR1 SGHVS and CDR2 FNYEAQ. This CDR3 has 16 amino acids. The CDR3 is CASSLGSGRGYNEQFF. In DNA form, the CDR3 reads TGTGCCAGCAGCTTAGGAAGCGGGAGGGGCTACAATGAGCAGTTCTTC.

In its sample, this clonotype was seen a few times. The rearrangement uses TRBV5-6 and TRBJ2-3; 8 bases line up with TRBD2. CDR3 length equals 17 residues. Germline values: CDR1 SGHDT, CDR2 YYEEEE. Trimming took 0 bases from V and 6 from J; bases not matched to a gene: 12. The DNA of the CDR3 is TGTGCCAGCAGCTTGGTTTTCCGAGCGGGAGACACCGATACGCAGTATTTT. Translation gives CASSLVFRAGDTDTQYF.

The rearrangement joins TRBV28 to TRBJ2-1, with a possible D match to TRBD1 (7 bases). Germline V gene data show CDR1 as MDHEN and CDR2 as SYDVKM. Trimming cost V 5 bases and J 15 bases, with 20 bases left between them. The CDR3 consists of 13 residues. This CDR3 reads CASSAGGSKEGFF. CDR3 coding DNA: TGTGCCAGCAGTGCAGGGGGGTCTAAGGAGGGGTTCTTC.

This clonotype has only a few counts. The V gene is TRBV12-3 or TRBV12-4, the J gene TRBJ1-6, with D maybe TRBD1 (5 bases). CDR3 length: 15 residues. The V and J ends lost 2 bases and 5 bases respectively, with 10 bases between them. The CDR3 reads CASSLPGTNNSPLHF. The CDR3 bases are TGTGCCAGCAGTTTACCCGGGACGAATAATTCACCCCTCCACTTT.

This clonotype occurred a few times. V usage is TRBV12-5 and J usage is TRBJ2-1, with D possibly TRBD2 on 6 matching bases. Germline values: CDR1 LGHNT, CDR2 FRNRAP. CDR3 size: 13 residues. The V end lost 6 bases, the J end lost 7 bases, and 13 bases lay between the germline ends. CDR3 nucleotide sequence: TGTGCTAGTGGCTGGGGGGTAGCGAATGAGCAGTTCTTC. Its protein is CASGWGVANEQFF.

V gene TRBV5-1 combines with J gene TRBJ1-5; no definite D call. The germline gives CDR1 SGHRS, CDR2 YFSETQ. This CDR3 comprises 13 residues. V shed 4 bases and J shed 3 bases, with 8 bases lying between them. As DNA, the CDR3 is TGCGCCAGCAGCCGCACACCCAATCAGCCCCAGCATTTT. Its protein is CASSRTPNQPQHF.

In its sample, this clonotype was seen many times. The rearrangement links TRBV7-9 to TRBJ2-1, with TRBD2 matching over 12 bases. The CDR3 has 15 amino acids. CDR1 is SEHNR, CDR2 FQNEAQ, per germline (reference sequence). V shed 1 base and J 9 bases; nucleotides not matched to a gene: 4. CDR3: CASSLGLAGVAEQFF. As DNA, the CDR3 is TGTGCCAGCAGCTTAGGACTAGCGGGAGTAGCTGAGCAGTTCTTC.

This clonotype was observed many times. This chain connects TRBV7-6 to TRBJ1-2; D is perhaps TRBD1 (5 bases). Germline V gene data show CDR1 as SGHVS and CDR2 as FNYEAQ. CDR3 length: 15 residues. V was shortened by 1 base and J by 8 bases, with 17 bases between the two germline ends. The CDR3 protein is CASSLDGGKSSGYTF. CDR3 DNA: TGTGCCAGCAGCTTAGATGGGGGAAAAAGCAGCGGCTACACCTTC.

This clonotype appeared many times. This rearrangement joins TRBV7-2 to TRBJ2-5, with D perhaps TRBD2 (7 bases). With 5 bases removed from V and 5 bases from J, the gap between germline ends came to 21 bases. Germline V CDR1 and CDR2: SGHTA, FQGNSA. The CDR3 loop spans 16 amino acids. Written as DNA, the CDR3 is TGTGCCAGCAGCCCTCGGAGGAGAGGGGGAGGGGAGACCCAGTACTTC. Translation: CASSPRRRGGGETQYF.

The CDR3 here is CASSSRTGSTGELFF. As DNA, the CDR3 is TGTGCCAGCAGCTCCCGGACAGGGAGCACCGGGGAGCTGTTTTTT. This chain uses TRBV7-8 with TRBJ2-2; 8 bases agree with TRBD1. CDR3 length: 15 amino acids. Germline CDR1 and CDR2: SGHVS and FQNEAQ. Germline trimming cut 4 bases from V and 4 bases from J; bases unmatched to any gene: 5.

The V gene is TRBV6-1, the J gene TRBJ2-3, with 8 positions matching TRBD2. This CDR3 has 16 amino acids. Per germline, CDR1 MNHNS and CDR2 SASEGT. V trimming: 8 bases; J trimming: 2 bases; junction bases outside the gene matches: 12. This CDR3 reads CASHRSLAANTDTQYF. CDR3 nucleotide sequence: TGTGCCAGCCACCGCTCACTAGCGGCGAACACAGATACGCAGTATTTT.

This clonotype was observed many times. The rearrangement joins TRBV20-1 to TRBJ2-1, with TRBD1 matching 11 bases. The CDR3 spans 14 residues. The J segment lost 8 bases and the V segment lost 6 bases, leaving 9 bases of the junction unmatched. CDR1 and CDR2 (germline): DFQATT, SNEGSKA (reference sequence). The CDR3 DNA is TGCAGTGCACCGTCCCGGGACAGGGGGGATGAGCAGTTCTTC. Translated, it gives CSAPSRDRGDEQFF.

J is TRBJ1-2 and V is TRBV12-3 or TRBV12-4; maybe TRBD1 (5 bases). The CDR3 extends over 14 amino acids. V was pared by 1 base and J by 0 bases, with 6 bases between. The CDR3 sequence: CASSLGRANYGYTF. The CDR3 DNA follows: TGTGCCAGCAGTTTAGGCAGGGCTAACTATGGCTACACCTTC.

V usage is TRBV15 and J usage is TRBJ2-2; D is ambiguous. Trimming shortened V by 6 bases and J by 7 bases, and 9 bases separated the two germline ends. This CDR3 region has 12 residues. Germline V lookup: CDR1 LNHNV, CDR2 YYDKDF (reference sequence). DNA for the CDR3: TGTGCCACCAGACGAAGGGTCGGGGAGCTGTTTTTT. Amino acids: CATRRRVGELFF. Full variable domain (rest looked up from reference TRBV15 and TRBJ2-2): DAMVIQNPRYQVTQFGKPVTLSCSQTLNHNVMYWYQQKSSQAPKLLFHYYDKDFNNEADTPDNFQSRRPNTSFCFLDIRSPGLGDTAMYLCATRRRVGELFFGEGSRLTVL.

This clonotype was picked up a small number of times. The V gene is TRBV6-2 or TRBV6-3, the J gene TRBJ1-1; D might be TRBD1 (6 bases). The V gene's germline CDR1 is MNHEY and CDR2 SVGEGT. The V end was cut by 0 bases, the J end by 0 bases, with 11 bases between. The CDR3 is 16 residues long. For the CDR3, the DNA is TGTGCCAGCAGTTACTCTCACAGGGACCTGAACACTGAAGCTTTCTTT. Its translation is CASSYSHRDLNTEAFF.

This clonotype was seen at least ten times. V is TRBV7-2 and J is TRBJ1-5; D is unclear. Per the germline V gene, CDR1 is SGHTA and CDR2 is FQGNSA. V was cut by 1 base and J by 2 bases, with 12 bases left in between. The CDR3 extends over 16 amino acids. The CDR3 region is CASSLEPYRGNQPQHF. CDR3 coding DNA: TGTGCCAGCAGCTTAGAACCCTATCGAGGCAATCAGCCCCAGCATTTT. Full variable domain (missing parts from reference TRBV7-2 and TRBJ1-5): GAGVSQSPSNKVTEKGKDVELRCDPISGHTALYWYRQSLGQGLEFLIYFQGNSAPDKSGLPSDRFSAERTGGSVSTLTIQRTQQEDSAVYLCASSLEPYRGNQPQHFGDGTRLSIL.

This clonotype was counted at least ten times. The gene calls are TRBV7-8 and TRBJ2-3; 7 positions agree with TRBD1. J gave up 3 bases and V 5 bases, and 11 bases lay outside the gene matches. Per the germline V gene, CDR1 is SGHVS and CDR2 is FQNEAQ. The CDR3 loop spans 16 amino acids. Written as DNA, the CDR3 is TGTGCCAGCAGCCCGACGCAGGGGGTTGGGACAGATACGCAGTATTTT. It codes for CASSPTQGVGTDTQYF.

The rearrangement uses TRBV6-2 or TRBV6-3 and TRBJ1-5, with 9 bases lining up with TRBD1. V lost 0 bases and J lost 7; bases outside the gene matches: 7. Germline CDR1 and CDR2: MNHEY and SVGEGT. The CDR3 is 16 residues long. The CDR3 spells CASSYSYRGRGQPQHF. In nucleotides, the CDR3 is TGTGCCAGCAGTTACTCCTACAGGGGGCGCGGGCAGCCCCAGCATTTT.